This TCR beta chain was retrieved from a study of radiation and T cells in renal cell carcinoma. As to time point: blood 4 weeks post-SBRT, at nephrectomy. Treatment given: 15 Gy SBRT to primary tumor, nephrectomy 4 weeks later. Nephrectomy followed 15 Gy stereotactic body radiation by 4 weeks. Serial blood draws occurred at baseline and 2 and 4 weeks post-SBRT. This renal cell carcinoma was of the clear cell type. Study findings and constraints: Top tumor clonotypes rose in blood 2 weeks post-radiation, then contracted.

Sequencing was performed with immunoSEQ multiplex PCR; in TCRdb, only in-frame clones are kept and a portion is missing. In the table there are around 45,000 clones, roughly 85% of which are singletons. Between the trimmed V and J ends, which lost 2 bases and 2 bases, there was a span of 10 bases. There are 14 residues in the CDR3. Per germline, CDR1 WNHNN and CDR2 SYGVQD (reference sequence). As to this clone: Its specificity is unknown.

The sequence came from a woman between 70 and 85 years old with renal cell carcinoma. Sequences were derived from blood, sampled from a patient whose treatment included radiotherapy and nephrectomy. This chain joins TRBV10-1 and TRBJ2-7; D might be TRBD1 or TRBD2, each matching 5 bases. The DNA for the CDR3 is TGCGCCAGCAGTGAGGGGGGACCAGCCTACGAGCAGTACTTC. It translates to CASSEGGPAYEQYF.